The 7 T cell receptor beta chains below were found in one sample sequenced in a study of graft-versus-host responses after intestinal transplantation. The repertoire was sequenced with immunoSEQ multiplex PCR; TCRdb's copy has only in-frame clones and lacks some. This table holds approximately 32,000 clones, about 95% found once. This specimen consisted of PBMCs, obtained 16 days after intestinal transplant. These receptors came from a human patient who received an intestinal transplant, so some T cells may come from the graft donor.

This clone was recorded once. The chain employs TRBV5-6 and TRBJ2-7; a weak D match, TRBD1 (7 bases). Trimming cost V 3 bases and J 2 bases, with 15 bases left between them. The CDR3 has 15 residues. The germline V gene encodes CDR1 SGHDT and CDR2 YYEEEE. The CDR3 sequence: CASSWGDSFAYEQYF. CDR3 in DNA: TGTGCCAGCAGCTGGGGGGACAGTTTCGCCTACGAGCAGTACTTC.

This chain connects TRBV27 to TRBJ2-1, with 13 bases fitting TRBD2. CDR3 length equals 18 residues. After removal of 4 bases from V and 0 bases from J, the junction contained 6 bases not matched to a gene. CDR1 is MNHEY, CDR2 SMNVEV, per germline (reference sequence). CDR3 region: CASSSRTSGSLSYNEQFF. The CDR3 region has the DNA TGTGCCAGCAGTTCCCGGACTAGCGGGAGTCTCTCCTACAATGAGCAGTTCTTC.

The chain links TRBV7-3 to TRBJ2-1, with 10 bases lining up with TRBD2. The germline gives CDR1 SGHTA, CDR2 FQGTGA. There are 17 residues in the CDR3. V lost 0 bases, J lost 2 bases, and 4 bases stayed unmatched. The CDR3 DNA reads TGTGCCAGCAGCTTAACTAGCGGGAGGCCCACCTACAATGAGCAGTTCTTC. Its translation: CASSLTSGRPTYNEQFF.

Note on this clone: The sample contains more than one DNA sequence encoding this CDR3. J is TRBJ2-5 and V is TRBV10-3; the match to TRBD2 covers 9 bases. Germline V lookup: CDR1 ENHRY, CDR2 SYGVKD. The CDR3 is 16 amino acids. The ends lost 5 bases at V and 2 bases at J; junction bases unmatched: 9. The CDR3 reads CAISSLRLADQETQYF. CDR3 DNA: TGTGCCATCAGTTCTTTAAGACTAGCGGATCAAGAGACCCAGTACTTC.

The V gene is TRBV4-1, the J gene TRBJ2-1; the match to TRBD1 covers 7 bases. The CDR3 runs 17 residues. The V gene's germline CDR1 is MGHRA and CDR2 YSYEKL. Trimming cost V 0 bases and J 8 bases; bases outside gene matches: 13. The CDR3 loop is CASSQDSRGRISHEQFF. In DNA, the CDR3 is TGCGCCAGCAGCCAAGATAGTAGGGGGCGCATCTCTCATGAGCAGTTCTTC.

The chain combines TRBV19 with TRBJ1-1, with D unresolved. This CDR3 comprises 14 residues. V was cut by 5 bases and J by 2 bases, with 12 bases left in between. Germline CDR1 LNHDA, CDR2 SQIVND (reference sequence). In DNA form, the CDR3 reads TGTGCCAGTAGTGAAGGCCGGGGAAACACTGAAGCTTTCTTT. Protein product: CASSEGRGNTEAFF.

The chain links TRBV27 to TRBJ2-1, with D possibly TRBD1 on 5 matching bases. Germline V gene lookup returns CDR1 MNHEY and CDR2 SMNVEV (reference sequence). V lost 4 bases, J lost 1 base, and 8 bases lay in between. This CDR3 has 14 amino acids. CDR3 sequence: CASSSGSSYNEQFF. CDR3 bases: TGTGCCAGCAGTTCAGGGTCTTCCTACAATGAGCAGTTCTTC.